This T cell receptor (beta chain) was recorded in a study of CD8 T cells in ankylosing spondylitis. Regarding the study as a whole: Disease-linked clones displayed a CD8+ phenotype and appeared relatively rarely in peripheral blood. Clones linked to disease were reported to show significant enrichment in matched ankylosing spondylitis synovial fluid.

Generation of TCR beta libraries employed quantitative 5'-RACE incorporating molecular barcodes. TCRdb redid the calling of the 5' RACE reads with MiXCR, one entry per CDR3 protein. Here the sample spans about 100,000 distinct CDR3 sequences, 8% to 10% being singletons. This clonotype was seen ten or more times. The antigen is undetermined. This CDR3 is built from 15 residues. Trimming left V 4 bases short and J 6 bases short, with 17 bases between. What was sequenced was blood, either unsorted or a sorted T cell fraction (not recorded which). This receptor was obtained from a male donor with ankylosing spondylitis or in good health (not recorded which). The chain links TRBV12-3 or TRBV12-4 to TRBJ2-3, with D perhaps matching TRBD1 (5 bases). The DNA of the CDR3 is TGTGCCAGCAGTTCCCCCCCTGGGGCTGTTGATACGCAGTATTTT. The encoded protein is CASSSPPGAVDTQYF.